This T cell receptor beta chain was sequenced for a study of blood T cell repertoires in COVID-19. Study overall: Whether acute or convalescent, the COVID-19 samples came from the United States, Italy and Spain.

In terms of age and location, participants ranged from roughly 18 to 89 years and lived in around 22 US areas. Categorization into cohorts depended on clinical history that participants reported. Sequenced by immunoSEQ multiplex PCR; TCRdb stores in-frame clones only, minus some. The sample has a few hundred thousand clones; roughly nine tenths are singletons. The CDR3 spans 17 residues. Trimming took off 4 bases at V and 4 bases at J, with 23 bases between the two ends. The germline V gene has CDR1 SEHNR and CDR2 FQNEAQ (reference sequence). The rearrangement uses TRBV7-9 and TRBJ2-7, with D possibly matching TRBD2 (5 bases). The sample comprised PBMCs or T cells enriched from blood (not recorded which). The receptor was derived from a human donor in a cohort exposed to, infected with or recovered from COVID-19 (not recorded which). The donor label of this sample is uncertain. CDR3 nucleotides: TGTGCCAGCAGCTCTTGGGGTGGGGAGACGTATAGTTACGAGCAGTACTTC. It codes for CASSSWGGETYSYEQYF.